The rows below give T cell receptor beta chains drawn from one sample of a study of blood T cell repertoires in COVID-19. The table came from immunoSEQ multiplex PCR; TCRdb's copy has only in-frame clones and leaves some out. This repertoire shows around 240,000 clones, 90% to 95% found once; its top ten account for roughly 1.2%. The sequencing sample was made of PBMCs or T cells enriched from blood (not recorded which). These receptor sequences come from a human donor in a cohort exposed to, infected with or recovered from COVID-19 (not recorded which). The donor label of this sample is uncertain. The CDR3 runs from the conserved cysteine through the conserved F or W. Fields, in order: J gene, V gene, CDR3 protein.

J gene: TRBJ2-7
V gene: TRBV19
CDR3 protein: CASSITESYEQYF

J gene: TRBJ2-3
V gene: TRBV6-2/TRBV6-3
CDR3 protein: CASSSPGFPDTQYF

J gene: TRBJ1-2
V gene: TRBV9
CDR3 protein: CASSVGGTAYVGGYTF

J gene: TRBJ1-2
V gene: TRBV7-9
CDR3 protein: CASSSSGTGTHRSDGYTF

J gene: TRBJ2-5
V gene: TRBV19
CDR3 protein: CASSIELAGYQETQYF

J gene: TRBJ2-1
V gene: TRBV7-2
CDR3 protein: CASSLVGRAWGSNNEQFF

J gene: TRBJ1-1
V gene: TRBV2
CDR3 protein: CASSEGGARPGTEAFF

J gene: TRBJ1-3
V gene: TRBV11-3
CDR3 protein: CAPPYSGNTIYF

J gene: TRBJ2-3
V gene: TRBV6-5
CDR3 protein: CASLRTEPTDTQYF

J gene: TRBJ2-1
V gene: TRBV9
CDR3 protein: CASSARSDRDEQFF

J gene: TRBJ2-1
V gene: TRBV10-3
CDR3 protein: CAISGVTGDNEQFF

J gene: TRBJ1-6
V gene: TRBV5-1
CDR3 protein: CASSLTWDSNSPLHF

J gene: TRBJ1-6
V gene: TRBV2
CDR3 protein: CASYRDGGSPLHF

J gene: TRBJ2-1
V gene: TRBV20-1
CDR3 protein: CSAKRVNEQFF

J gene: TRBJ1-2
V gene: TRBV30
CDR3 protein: CAWSGRAQGYGYTF

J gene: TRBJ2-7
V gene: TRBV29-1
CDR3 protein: CSVELSQGANEQYF

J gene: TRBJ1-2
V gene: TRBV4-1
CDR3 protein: CASSRGQGNYGYTF

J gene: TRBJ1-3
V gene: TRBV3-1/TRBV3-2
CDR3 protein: CASSQGTGINTIYF

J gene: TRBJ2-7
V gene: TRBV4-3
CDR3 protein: CASSPGQGGYEQYF

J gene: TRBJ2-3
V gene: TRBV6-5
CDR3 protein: CASSYYGGGASDTQYF

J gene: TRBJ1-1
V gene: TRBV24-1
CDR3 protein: CATRRGRDTEAFF

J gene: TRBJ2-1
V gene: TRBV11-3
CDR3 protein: CASSLGRGGPNEQFF

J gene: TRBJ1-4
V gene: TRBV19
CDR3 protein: CASSINPTIYWGDEKLFF

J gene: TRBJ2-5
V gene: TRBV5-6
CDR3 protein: CASSPEYQETQYF

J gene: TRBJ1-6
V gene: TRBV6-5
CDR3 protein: CASSNRGPNSPLHF

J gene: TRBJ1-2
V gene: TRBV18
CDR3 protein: CASSPRQGLDGYTF

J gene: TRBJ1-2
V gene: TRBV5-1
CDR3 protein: CASSFGEGGYTF

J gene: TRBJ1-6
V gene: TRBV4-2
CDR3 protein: CASSPLDRGLDSPLHF

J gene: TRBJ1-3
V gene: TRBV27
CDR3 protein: CASSFAGSGNTIYF

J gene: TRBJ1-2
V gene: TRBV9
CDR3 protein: CASSAGEAYTGYTF

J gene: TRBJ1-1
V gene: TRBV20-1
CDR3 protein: CSALRGPEAFF

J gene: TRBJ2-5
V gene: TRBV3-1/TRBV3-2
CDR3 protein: CASSQVGLAGAPPTQYF

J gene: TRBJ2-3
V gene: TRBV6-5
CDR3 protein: CASSVAGSYNTQYF

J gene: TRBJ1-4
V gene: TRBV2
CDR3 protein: CASSESRSNEKLFF

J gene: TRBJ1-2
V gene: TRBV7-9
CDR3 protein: CASTPPRTGDGYTF

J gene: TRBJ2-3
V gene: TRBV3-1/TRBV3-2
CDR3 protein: CASSRRAGSIDTQYF

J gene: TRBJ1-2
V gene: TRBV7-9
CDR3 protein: CASSLNRLGDSKGYTF

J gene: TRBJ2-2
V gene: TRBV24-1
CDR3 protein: CATSQNTGELFF

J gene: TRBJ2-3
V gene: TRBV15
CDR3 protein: CATSRGRMRSTDTQYF

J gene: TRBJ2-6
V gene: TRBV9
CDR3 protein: CASSTWDSNSGANVLTF

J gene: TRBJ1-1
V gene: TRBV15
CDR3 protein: CATSRDLAGVAFF

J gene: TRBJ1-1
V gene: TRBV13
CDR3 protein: CASSAGGTGTEAFF

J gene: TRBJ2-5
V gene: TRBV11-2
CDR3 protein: CASSRGLAGDQETQYF

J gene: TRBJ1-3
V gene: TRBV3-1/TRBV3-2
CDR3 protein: CASSHGGIGNTIYF

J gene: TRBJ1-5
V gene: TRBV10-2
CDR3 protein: CASSESRLQPQHF

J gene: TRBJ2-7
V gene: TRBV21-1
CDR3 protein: CASNTSAGPYEQYF

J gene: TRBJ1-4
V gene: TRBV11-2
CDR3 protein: CASSSFRDRGQGGEKLFF

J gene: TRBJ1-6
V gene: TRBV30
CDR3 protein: CAWSARGRSPLHF

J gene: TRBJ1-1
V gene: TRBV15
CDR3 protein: CATSRTNRGFLEAFF

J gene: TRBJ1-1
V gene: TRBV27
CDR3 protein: CASSLRTGGLYTEAFF

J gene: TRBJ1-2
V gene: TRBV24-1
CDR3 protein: CATSETGGVSSYTF

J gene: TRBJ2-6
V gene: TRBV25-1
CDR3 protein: CASFRQGAPCVLTF

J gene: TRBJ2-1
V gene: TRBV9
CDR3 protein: CASSVVGTGRFNEQFF

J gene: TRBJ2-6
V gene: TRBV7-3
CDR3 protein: CASSQGSSGANVLTF